This TCR beta chain was documented in a study of post-analysis software for immune sequencing data. The overall study: Some patients lacked subtype; others had relapsing-remitting, secondary progressive or progressive-relapsing disease. Study-level results: Compared with controls, patients showed significantly lower normalized Chao1 diversity. Controls showed lower frequencies than patients for several TRBV segments, and TRBV5-6, TRBV5-1 and TRBV20-1 were among these.

CDR1 and CDR2 (germline): DFQATT, SNEGSKA (reference sequence). V was shortened by 0 bases and J by 6 bases, with 12 bases between the two germline ends. CDR3 size: 14 residues. Of note for this clonotype: The antigen is unknown.

TCR beta libraries were prepared from cDNA with unique molecular identifiers. MiXCR was run by TCRdb on the PCR reads, yielding one entry per CDR3 protein. Here the sample spans hundreds of thousands of distinct CDR3 sequences, around 50% being singletons. The chain combines TRBV20-1 with TRBJ2-1; weak D call: TRBD1 (6 bases). The sequenced sample consisted of blood. This sequence originates from a girl aged 5 to 17 with multiple sclerosis. The CDR3 loop reads CSARETGPPNEQFF. The CDR3 nucleotides read TGCAGTGCTAGAGAGACAGGACCCCCCAATGAGCAGTTCTTC.